This T cell receptor (beta chain) originates from a study of blood T cell repertoires in COVID-19. Study context: Acute-phase and convalescent COVID-19 samples originated in the United States, Italy and Spain. T cells, B-cell-depleted T cells, or PBMCs supplied cDNA or gDNA.

Original handling: The assay estimated nucleated cells by amplifying reference gene primers. Data came from immunoSEQ multiplex PCR; TCRdb stores just in-frame clones and leaves some out. D and trimming were read from the DNA, whereas the V and J calls and clone size are those reported in that table. The sample shows about 230,000 clones, nearly 90% of them seen only once. Trimming removed 6 bases from V and 3 bases from J, with 17 bases in between. The CDR3 spans 14 residues. Germline V gene lookup returns CDR1 GTSNPN and CDR2 SVGIG (reference sequence). Sequences were obtained from peripheral blood. The TCR sequence derives from a woman under 30 who had recovered from COVID-19. The genes are TRBV30 and TRBJ1-2; TRBD1 is a possible D gene (6 bases). The CDR3 region is CACPTTGSYYGYTF. Here the CDR3 DNA reads TGTGCCTGTCCGACGACAGGAAGTTACTATGGCTACACCTTC.